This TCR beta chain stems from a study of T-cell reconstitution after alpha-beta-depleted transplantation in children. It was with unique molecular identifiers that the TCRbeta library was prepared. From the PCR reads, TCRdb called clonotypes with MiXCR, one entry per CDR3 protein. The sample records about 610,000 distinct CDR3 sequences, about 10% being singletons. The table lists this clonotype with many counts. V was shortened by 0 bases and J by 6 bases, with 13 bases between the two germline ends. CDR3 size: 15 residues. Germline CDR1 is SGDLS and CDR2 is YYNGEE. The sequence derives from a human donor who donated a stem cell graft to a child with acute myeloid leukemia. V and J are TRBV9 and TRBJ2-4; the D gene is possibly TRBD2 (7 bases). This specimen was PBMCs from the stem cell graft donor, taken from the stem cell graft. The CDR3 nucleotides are TGTGCCAGCAGCGTAGGGACGCGGGGGCGAAACATTCAGTACTTC. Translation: CASSVGTRGRNIQYF.